The source of this T cell receptor beta chain is a study of lymphopenia after photon versus proton radiotherapy. Whole-study results and caveats: Larger post-nadir TCR diversity loss correlated inversely with survival in deceased patients. Authors raise, but do not show, better survival with proton therapy. After the lymphocyte nadir, photon-treated repertoires showed oligoclonal expansion, especially of CD8+ Temra cells. Under photons, naive T cells and diversity fell while effector/memory populations rose.

This clone was seen a handful of times. The antigen is undetermined. V lost 4 bases and J lost 4; bases outside the gene matches: 8. The CDR3 runs to 16 residues. Germline V gives CDR1 MNHNS, CDR2 SASEGT. Method: immunoSEQ multiplex PCR; TCRdb's copy keeps in-frame clones and lacks some. This table has tens of thousands of clones, around 87% appearing once. The chain is built from TRBV6-1 and TRBJ2-2, with 8 bases fitting TRBD1. The source was peripheral blood, collected from a patient treated with proton-based radiotherapy. The sequence was obtained from a man at least 80 years old with esophageal cancer. This CDR3 reads CASSARTGQGTGELFF. In DNA form, the CDR3 reads TGTGCCAGCAGTGCCAGGACAGGGCAAGGCACCGGGGAGCTGTTTTTT.